The 10 T cell receptor beta chains presented below share a single source sample, sequenced in a study of identical twins. TCRdb used MiXCR to reprocess the 5' RACE reads, holding one entry per CDR3 protein. The table lists some 570,000 distinct CDR3 sequences, approximately 20% of them singletons. The data also belong to a second study, concerning yellow fever vaccine responses in identical twins.

The specimen was CD4+ T cells sorted from blood. These receptors were taken from a woman under 30 in good health.

In its sample, this clonotype was seen a few times. The chain carries TRBV6-2 or TRBV6-3 and TRBJ2-2; 9 bases agree with TRBD2. The germline gives CDR1 MNHEY, CDR2 SVGEGT. The CDR3 extends over 16 amino acids. The junction had 6 bases not matched to a gene; V was cut back by 4 bases and J by 3 bases. The DNA of the CDR3 is TGTGCCAGCAGTTTCGTTAGCGGGGGCGACACCGGGGAGCTGTTTTTT. Its protein product is CASSFVSGGDTGELFF.

The chain carries TRBV20-1 and TRBJ2-7, with D possibly TRBD2 on 5 matching bases. Per germline, CDR1 DFQATT and CDR2 SNEGSKA (reference sequence). There are 13 residues in the CDR3. The CDR3: CSVTDSKSYEQYF. As DNA, the CDR3 is TGCAGCGTCACGGACTCCAAGTCCTACGAGCAGTACTTC.

This clonotype was observed a handful of times. V gene TRBV29-1 combines with J gene TRBJ2-5; possibly TRBD2 for D (6 bases). The germline CDR1 and CDR2 sequences are SQVTM and ANQGSEA. V was shortened by 3 bases and J by 1 base, with 12 bases between the two germline ends. The CDR3 has 14 residues. The CDR3 loop reads CSVDASGLQETQYF. For the CDR3, the DNA is TGCAGCGTTGATGCCTCGGGACTCCAAGAGACCCAGTACTTC.

The chain carries TRBV20-1 and TRBJ2-5, with D possibly TRBD2 on 5 matching bases. The V gene lost 4 bases and the J gene lost 0 bases, with 9 bases spanning the gap. Germline V CDR1 and CDR2: DFQATT, SNEGSKA (reference sequence). There are 13 residues in the CDR3. CDR3 residues: CSANGRNQETQYF. The CDR3 nucleotides are TGCAGTGCTAATGGGAGAAACCAAGAGACCCAGTACTTC.

This clonotype was recorded a few times. The CDR3 region is CSARDFATAYNSPLHF. The CDR3 DNA reads TGCAGTGCTAGAGATTTCGCCACCGCTTATAATTCACCCCTCCACTTT. The genes are TRBV20-1 and TRBJ1-6; D remains ambiguous. The CDR3 spans 16 residues. V dropped 0 bases and J dropped 4 bases, with 13 bases sitting between them. Germline V gives CDR1 DFQATT, CDR2 SNEGSKA (reference sequence).

A few counts support this clonotype. The rearrangement uses TRBV7-9 and TRBJ1-2, with 12 bases matching TRBD1. Trimming removed 6 bases from V and 13 bases from J; junction bases left unmatched: 9. CDR3 length: 13 residues. Germline CDR1 is SEHNR and CDR2 is FQNEAQ (reference sequence). The CDR3 is CASRTGQGAQFTF. CDR3 DNA sequence: TGTGCCAGCAGGACGGGACAGGGGGCGCAGTTCACCTTC.

The chain carries TRBV24-1 and TRBJ2-7, with a possible D match to TRBD2 (6 bases). This CDR3 has 15 residues. Germline V lookup: CDR1 KGHDR, CDR2 SFDVKD. V dropped 7 bases and J dropped 3 bases, with 18 bases sitting between them. The CDR3 is CATSPGGLRVYEQYF. The CDR3 bases are TGTGCCACCAGCCCCGGGGGACTCAGGGTCTACGAGCAGTACTTC.

V is TRBV15 and J is TRBJ2-3, with a weak D call TRBD2 (6 bases). The V and J ends lost 0 bases and 5 bases respectively, with 12 bases between them. The V gene's germline CDR1 is LNHNV and CDR2 YYDKDF (reference sequence). The CDR3 length is 15 residues. The CDR3: CATSREAGGIDTQYF. For the CDR3, the DNA is TGTGCCACCAGCAGAGAAGCTGGGGGGATAGATACGCAGTATTTT.

This clonotype came up a few times. The gene calls are TRBV20-1 and TRBJ2-7; 11 bases agree with TRBD2. The CDR3 runs to 15 residues. In germline, CDR1 is DFQATT, CDR2 SNEGSKA (reference sequence). The V segment lost 6 bases and the J segment 1 base; nucleotides outside the gene matches: 8. CDR3 loop: CSAVSGTSGSYEQYF. CDR3 DNA: TGCAGTGCAGTCTCTGGGACTAGCGGATCCTACGAGCAGTACTTC.

This clonotype was seen a handful of times. The J gene is TRBJ2-1, the V gene TRBV27; D remains unclear. The V end was cut by 6 bases, the J end by 11 bases, with 20 bases between. Germline V gives CDR1 MNHEY, CDR2 SMNVEV (reference sequence). The CDR3 runs 14 residues. The CDR3 here is CASRLNTQGNKQFF. The CDR3 DNA is TGTGCCAGCAGATTAAATACTCAAGGGAATAAGCAGTTCTTC.